This T cell receptor (beta chain) was sequenced in a study of blood T cell repertoires in COVID-19. Data came from immunoSEQ multiplex PCR; TCRdb stores just in-frame clones and leaves some out. This sample has 190,000 or so clones, with about 80% found just once. This TCR was sampled from a man aged 35 to 55 who had recovered from COVID-19. Input material: PBMCs or T cells enriched from blood (not recorded which).

The CDR3 DNA sequence: TGCGCCAGCAGTGACCCGGGGATTGAAGCTTTCTTT. It yields the protein CASSDPGIEAFF. The V and J genes are TRBV10-2 and TRBJ1-1, with no clear D. The CDR3 loop spans 12 amino acids. Per germline, CDR1 WSHSY and CDR2 SAAADI. With 3 bases removed from V and 7 bases from J, the gap between germline ends came to 9 bases.